This T cell receptor beta chain was obtained from a study of CD8 T cells in Susac syndrome. Findings of the study overall: Regarding the TCR sequencing and HLA analysis, the study admitted that a relatively small number of individuals were involved.

An input of roughly 0.45 to 1 ug of RNA was subjected to reverse transcription using random hexamers. The method of amplification for TCR beta CDR3 was immunoSEQ multiplex PCR, covering 54 Vbeta and 13 Jbeta. TCRdb fed the immunoSEQ multiplex PCR reads into MiXCR, producing one record per CDR3 protein. The data contain 170,000 or so distinct CDR3 sequences, about 94% of them singletons. A note on this clonotype: Its antigen is still unknown.

V lost 2 bases and J lost 0, with 14 bases in between. The V gene's germline CDR1 is MNHEY and CDR2 SMNVEV (reference sequence). This CDR3 is 18 amino acids long. This clonotype was obtained from a human donor with multiple sclerosis. Sequencing was carried out using CD4+ T cells from PBMCs. The chain is built from TRBV27 and TRBJ1-6; D is uncertain. The chain's CDR3 is CASSLGLSQSSYNSPLHF. The DNA of the CDR3 is TGTGCCAGCAGTTTAGGATTGTCGCAGAGCTCCTATAATTCACCCCTCCACTTT.